This entry concerns a single T cell receptor beta chain. Using immunoSEQ multiplex PCR, the repertoire was profiled, and TCRdb retains in-frame clones only, with some absent. The sample shows around 50,000 clones, roughly 91% of them seen only once. The data belong to a study of blood T cell repertoires in COVID-19. Per the germline V gene, CDR1 is DFQATT and CDR2 is SNEGSKA (reference sequence). There are 16 residues in the CDR3. V shed 3 bases, J shed 0 bases, and the junction held 10 bases outside the gene matches. Sequencing was performed on peripheral blood. The source of this sequence is a human donor in a cohort sampled during active COVID-19. The genes are TRBV20-1 and TRBJ2-7; TRBD2 matches at 8 bases. The CDR3, as DNA: TGCAGTGCTAGTCCCCCGGGGGGGGGACACTCCTACGAGCAGTACTTC. Amino acids: CSASPPGGGHSYEQYF.